Each of the 9 T cell receptor beta chains below was sequenced from the same sample in a study of blood T cell repertoires in COVID-19. Clones were sequenced by immunoSEQ multiplex PCR, and TCRdb holds only the in-frame ones, with some missing. Among more than 400,000 clones listed, 70% to 90% were seen once. The sequenced sample consisted of peripheral blood. These receptors came from a human donor in a cohort sampled during active COVID-19.

This sequence joins TRBV7-9 and TRBJ1-5; D gene ambiguous. Germline assignment: CDR1 SEHNR and CDR2 FQNEAQ (reference sequence). This CDR3 is built from 16 residues. V gave up 2 bases and J gave up 4 bases, with 15 bases separating them. The CDR3 region has the DNA TGTGCCAGCAGCTTAAGCGTGGCGGCAGCAAATCAGCCCCAGCATTTT. This gives the protein CASSLSVAAANQPQHF. The complete variable domain, with remaining parts taken from reference TRBV7-9 and TRBJ1-5, reads DTGVSQNPRHKITKRGQNVTFRCDPISEHNRLYWYRQTLGQGPEFLTYFQNEAQLEKSRLLSDRFSAERPKGSFSTLEIQRTEQGDSAMYLCASSLSVAAANQPQHFGDGTRLSIL.

V and J are TRBV6-2 or TRBV6-3 and TRBJ2-7; D possibly corresponds to TRBD2 (5 bases). The V gene lost 5 bases and the J gene lost 4 bases, with 15 bases spanning the gap. CDR3 size: 14 residues. CDR1 and CDR2 (germline): MNHEY, SVGEGT. Here the CDR3 reads CASSPSSLSYEQYF. In DNA form, the CDR3 reads TGTGCCAGCAGTCCGTCTAGCCTGTCTTACGAGCAGTACTTC.

V is TRBV6-6 and J is TRBJ2-7; possibly TRBD2 for D (7 bases). The CDR3 has 15 residues. CDR1 and CDR2 from the germline V gene are MNHNY and SVGAGI (reference sequence). Trimming shortened V by 6 bases and J by 2 bases, and 17 bases separated the two germline ends. The CDR3, as DNA: TGTGCCAGCAGGGGGGGGCAGCTTTTTACCTACGAGCAGTACTTC. Translation: CASRGGQLFTYEQYF.

The rearrangement joins TRBV6-2 or TRBV6-3 to TRBJ1-4; 8 bases match TRBD1. Germline CDR1 MNHEY, CDR2 SVGEGT. V was pared by 5 bases and J by 4 bases, with 12 bases of the junction left unmatched. The CDR3 is 17 amino acids. CDR3 residues: CASSPPVRQGINEKLFF. Written as DNA, the CDR3 is TGTGCCAGCAGTCCACCGGTGAGACAGGGGATTAATGAAAAACTGTTTTTT.

V and J are TRBV7-8 and TRBJ1-3, with a possible D match to TRBD1 (5 bases). The CDR3 loop spans 17 amino acids. V was pared by 1 base and J by 0 bases, with 13 bases between. Per the germline V gene, CDR1 is SGHVS and CDR2 is FQNEAQ. The CDR3 DNA is TGTGCCAGCAGCTTAGGTTCGGCAGGGCCCTCTGGAAACACCATATATTTT. Its protein is CASSLGSAGPSGNTIYF.

Concerning this clone itself: In the same sample, other DNA sequences code for this CDR3. The rearrangement links TRBV4-1 to TRBJ2-7, with D possibly TRBD2 on 6 matching bases. The CDR3 is 16 residues long. The germline gives CDR1 MGHRA, CDR2 YSYEKL. V lost 3 bases and J lost 0, with 15 bases in between. As DNA, the CDR3 is TGCGCCAGCAGCCAGCGGGGCGGACCAAGCTCCTACGAGCAGTACTTC. Protein sequence: CASSQRGGPSSYEQYF.

V gene TRBV2 combines with J gene TRBJ1-2; 7 nucleotides match TRBD1. The V gene end was trimmed by 7 bases and the J gene end by 0 bases; junction bases not matched to a gene: 8. The CDR3 sequence is 15 residues long. CDR1 is SNHLY, CDR2 FYNNEI, per germline. The CDR3 region is CASNGQAIPNYGYTF. CDR3 sequence (DNA): TGTGCCAGCAACGGACAGGCCATTCCTAACTATGGCTACACCTTC.

This chain connects TRBV4-2 to TRBJ2-5; 13 bases agree with TRBD2. V lost 5 bases and J lost 3; bases outside the gene matches: 6. Per the germline V gene, CDR1 is LGHNA and CDR2 is YNFKEQ. The CDR3 length is 16 residues. CDR3 in amino acids: CASSTAGTSGKETQYF. In DNA form, the CDR3 reads TGTGCCAGCAGCACCGCCGGGACTAGCGGGAAAGAGACCCAGTACTTC.

The CDR3 nucleotides are TGTGCCGCCCCGGGAGCAATAGCGGGAGCTGCAGATACGCAGTATTTT. Its translation is CAAPGAIAGAADTQYF. V is TRBV30 and J is TRBJ2-3; TRBD2 agrees at 9 bases. The CDR3 has 16 residues. Germline V CDR1 and CDR2: GTSNPN, SVGIG (reference sequence). V lost 8 bases, J lost 4 bases, and 16 bases stayed unmatched.